This T cell receptor beta chain was recorded in a study of T cell changes during pregnancy in multiple sclerosis. The V gene's germline CDR1 is SGDLS and CDR2 YYNGEE. V was shortened by 4 bases and J by 3 bases, with 13 bases between the two germline ends. The CDR3 consists of 14 residues. The assay was immunoSEQ multiplex PCR, and TCRdb's table has in-frame clones only and misses some. The table shows 26,000 or so clones, with roughly nine tenths occurring only once. This clone was found once. Material: CD8+ T cells from peripheral blood mononuclear cells, obtained in the second trimester of pregnancy. This TCR derives from a female donor with multiple sclerosis, enrolled in a pregnancy study. The chain recombines TRBV9 with TRBJ2-5; the D gene is possibly TRBD2 (6 bases). This CDR3 reads CASSPPWGEETQYF. CDR3 nucleotide sequence: TGTGCCAGCAGCCCACCGTGGGGGGAAGAGACCCAGTACTTC.